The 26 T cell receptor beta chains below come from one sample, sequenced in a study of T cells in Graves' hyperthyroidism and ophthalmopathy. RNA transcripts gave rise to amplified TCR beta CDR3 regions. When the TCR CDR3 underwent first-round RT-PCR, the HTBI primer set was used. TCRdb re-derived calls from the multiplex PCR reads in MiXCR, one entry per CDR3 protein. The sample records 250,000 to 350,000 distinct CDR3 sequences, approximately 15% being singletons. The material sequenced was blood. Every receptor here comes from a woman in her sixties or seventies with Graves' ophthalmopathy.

The CDR3 coding sequence is TGCAGCGTTGCTCATTCCCTTCTAGGCGGGTACGAGCAGTACTTC. It codes for CSVAHSLLGGYEQYF. The rearrangement joins TRBV29-1 to TRBJ2-7, with D possibly being TRBD2 (5 bases). Germline values: CDR1 SQVTM, CDR2 ANQGSEA. CDR3 size: 15 residues. V was clipped by 4 bases and J by 4 bases, with 20 bases between them.

In DNA form, the CDR3 reads TGCGCCAGCAGCCAAGATTTGGGGGTGACGGCTGAAGCTTTCTTT. As protein: CASSQDLGVTAEAFF. The chain is built from TRBV4-3 and TRBJ1-1; tentatively, D is TRBD1 (5 bases). The CDR3 sequence is 15 residues long. V was shortened by 0 bases and J by 6 bases, with 14 bases between the two germline ends. Germline loops: CDR1 LGHNA, CDR2 YSLEER.

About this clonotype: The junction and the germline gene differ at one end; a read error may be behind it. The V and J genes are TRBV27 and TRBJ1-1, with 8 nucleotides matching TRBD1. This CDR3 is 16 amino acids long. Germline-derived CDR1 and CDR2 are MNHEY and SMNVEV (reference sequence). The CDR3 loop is CASSLGTGIGGTEAFF. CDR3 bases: TGCGCCAGCAGTTTGGGGACAGGCATCGGGGGAACTGAAGCTTTCTTT.

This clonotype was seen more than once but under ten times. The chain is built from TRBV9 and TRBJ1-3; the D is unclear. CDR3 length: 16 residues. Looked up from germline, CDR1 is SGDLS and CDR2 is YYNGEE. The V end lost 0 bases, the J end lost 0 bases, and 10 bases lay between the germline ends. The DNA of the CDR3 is TGTGCCAGCAGCGTAGGCGGCGGTAGCTCTGGAAACACCATATATTTT. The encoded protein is CASSVGGGSSGNTIYF.

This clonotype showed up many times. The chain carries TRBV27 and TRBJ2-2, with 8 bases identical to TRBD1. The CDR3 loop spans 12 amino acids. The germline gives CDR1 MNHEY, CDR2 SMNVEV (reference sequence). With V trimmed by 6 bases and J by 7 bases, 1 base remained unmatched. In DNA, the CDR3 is TGTGCCAGCAGGACAGGGGTCGGGGAGCTGTTTTTT. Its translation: CASRTGVGELFF.

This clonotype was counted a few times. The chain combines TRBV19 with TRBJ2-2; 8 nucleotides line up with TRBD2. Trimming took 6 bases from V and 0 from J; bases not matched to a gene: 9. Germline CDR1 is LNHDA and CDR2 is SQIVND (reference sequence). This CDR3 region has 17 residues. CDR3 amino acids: CASRTSGSAANTGELFF. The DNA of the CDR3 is TGTGCCAGTAGGACAAGCGGGAGCGCTGCGAACACCGGGGAGCTGTTTTTT.

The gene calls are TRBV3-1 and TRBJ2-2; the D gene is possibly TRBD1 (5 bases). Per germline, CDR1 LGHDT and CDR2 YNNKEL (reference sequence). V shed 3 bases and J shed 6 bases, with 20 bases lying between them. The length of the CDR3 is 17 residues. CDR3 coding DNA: TGTGCCAGCAGCCAGGATAAGCAAGTGACAGAGGCCGGGGAGCTGTTTTTT. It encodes CASSQDKQVTEAGELFF.

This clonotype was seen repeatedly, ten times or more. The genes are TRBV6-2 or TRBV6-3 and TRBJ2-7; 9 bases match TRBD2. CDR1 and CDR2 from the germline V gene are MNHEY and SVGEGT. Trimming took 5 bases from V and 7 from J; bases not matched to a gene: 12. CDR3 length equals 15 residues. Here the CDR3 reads CASSQLAGLRQEQYF. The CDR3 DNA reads TGTGCCAGCAGTCAGCTAGCGGGGTTGCGTCAGGAGCAGTACTTC.

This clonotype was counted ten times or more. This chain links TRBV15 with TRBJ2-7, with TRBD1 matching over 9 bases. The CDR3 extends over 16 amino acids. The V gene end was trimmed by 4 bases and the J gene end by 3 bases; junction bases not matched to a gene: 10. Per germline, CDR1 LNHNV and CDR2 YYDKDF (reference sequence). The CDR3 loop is CATSTHRRGQGYEQYF. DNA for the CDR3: TGTGCCACCAGCACTCATAGGAGGGGACAGGGCTACGAGCAGTACTTC.

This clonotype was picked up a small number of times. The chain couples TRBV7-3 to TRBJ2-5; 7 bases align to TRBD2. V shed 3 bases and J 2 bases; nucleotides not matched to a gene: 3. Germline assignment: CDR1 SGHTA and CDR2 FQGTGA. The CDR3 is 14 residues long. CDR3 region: CASSFGGEQETQYF. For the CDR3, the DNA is TGTGCCAGCAGCTTTGGGGGGGAGCAAGAGACCCAGTACTTC.

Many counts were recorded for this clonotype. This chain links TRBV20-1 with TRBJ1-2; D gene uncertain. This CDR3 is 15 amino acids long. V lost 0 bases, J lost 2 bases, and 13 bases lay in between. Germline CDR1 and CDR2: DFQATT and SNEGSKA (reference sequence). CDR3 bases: TGCAGTGCTAGAGATTGGCGGCAGGCCAACTATGGCTACACCTTC. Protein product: CSARDWRQANYGYTF.

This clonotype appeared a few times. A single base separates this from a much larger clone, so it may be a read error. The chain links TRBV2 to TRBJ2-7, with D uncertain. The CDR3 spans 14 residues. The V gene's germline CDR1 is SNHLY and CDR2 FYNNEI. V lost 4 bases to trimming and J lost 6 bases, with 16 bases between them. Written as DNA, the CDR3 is TGTGCCAGCAGTGGAGAAGCCGCTGACTGCGAGCAGTACTTC. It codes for CASSGEAADCEQYF.

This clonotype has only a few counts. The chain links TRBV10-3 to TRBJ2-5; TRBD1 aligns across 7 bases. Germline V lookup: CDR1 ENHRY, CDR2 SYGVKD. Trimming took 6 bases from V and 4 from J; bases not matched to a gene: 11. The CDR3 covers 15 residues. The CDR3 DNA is TGTGCCATCAGGGCCGACAGGGCTTCGGGAGAGACCCAGTACTTC. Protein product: CAIRADRASGETQYF.

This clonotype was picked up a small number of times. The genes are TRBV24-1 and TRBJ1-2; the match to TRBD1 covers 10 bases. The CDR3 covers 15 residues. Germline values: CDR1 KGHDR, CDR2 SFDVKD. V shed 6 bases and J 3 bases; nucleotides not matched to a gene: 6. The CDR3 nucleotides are TGTGCCACCAGTACCGGGACAGGGGTATACTATGGCTACACCTTC. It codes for CATSTGTGVYYGYTF.

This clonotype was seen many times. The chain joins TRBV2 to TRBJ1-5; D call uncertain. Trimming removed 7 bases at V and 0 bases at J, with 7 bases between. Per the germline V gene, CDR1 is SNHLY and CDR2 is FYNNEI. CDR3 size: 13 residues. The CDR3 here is CASIQNSNQPQHF. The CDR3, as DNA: TGTGCCAGCATACAGAATAGCAATCAGCCCCAGCATTTT. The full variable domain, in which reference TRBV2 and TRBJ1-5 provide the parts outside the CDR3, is EPEVTQTPSHQVTQMGQEVILRCVPISNHLYFYWYRQILGQKVEFLVSFYNNEISEKSEIFDDQFSVERPDGSNFTLKIRSTKLEDSAMYFCASIQNSNQPQHFGDGTRLSIL.

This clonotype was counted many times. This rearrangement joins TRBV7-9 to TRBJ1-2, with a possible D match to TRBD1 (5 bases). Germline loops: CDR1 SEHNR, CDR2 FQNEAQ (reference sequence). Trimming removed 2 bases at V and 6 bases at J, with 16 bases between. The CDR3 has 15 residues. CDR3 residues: CASSLSPPGGNGYTF. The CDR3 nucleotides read TGTGCCAGCAGCTTATCGCCCCCTGGGGGAAATGGCTACACCTTC.

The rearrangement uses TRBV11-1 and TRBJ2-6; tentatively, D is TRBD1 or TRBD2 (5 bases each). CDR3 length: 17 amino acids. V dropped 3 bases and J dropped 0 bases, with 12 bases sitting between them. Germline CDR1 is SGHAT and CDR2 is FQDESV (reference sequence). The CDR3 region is CASSFRGRLSGANVLTF. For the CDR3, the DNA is TGTGCCAGCAGCTTTAGGGGACGTCTCTCTGGGGCCAACGTCCTGACTTTC.

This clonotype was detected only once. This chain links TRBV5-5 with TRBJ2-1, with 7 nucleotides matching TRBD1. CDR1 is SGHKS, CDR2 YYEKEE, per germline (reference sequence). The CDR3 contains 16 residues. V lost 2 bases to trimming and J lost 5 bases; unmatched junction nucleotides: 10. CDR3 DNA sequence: TGTGCCAGCAGCTTCAGAGGACAGGCTGCACACAATGAGCAGTTCTTC. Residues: CASSFRGQAAHNEQFF.

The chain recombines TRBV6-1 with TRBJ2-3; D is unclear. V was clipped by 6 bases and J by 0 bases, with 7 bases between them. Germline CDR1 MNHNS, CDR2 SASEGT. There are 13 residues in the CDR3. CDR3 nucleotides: TGTGCCAGCAGATTATTCAGCACAGATACGCAGTATTTT. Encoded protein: CASRLFSTDTQYF.

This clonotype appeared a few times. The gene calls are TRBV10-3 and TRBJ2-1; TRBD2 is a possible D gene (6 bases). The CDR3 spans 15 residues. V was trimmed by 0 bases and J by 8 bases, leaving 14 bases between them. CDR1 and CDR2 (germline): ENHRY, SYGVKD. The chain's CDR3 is CAISESRTKVHEQFF. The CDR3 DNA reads TGTGCCATCAGTGAGTCTAGGACTAAGGTTCATGAGCAGTTCTTC.

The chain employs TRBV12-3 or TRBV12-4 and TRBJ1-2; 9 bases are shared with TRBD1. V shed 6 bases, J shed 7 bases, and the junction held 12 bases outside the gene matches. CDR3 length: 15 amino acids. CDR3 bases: TGTGCCAGCAGCTTTGTCAGGACAGGGGAGGGTGGCTACACCTTC. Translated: CASSFVRTGEGGYTF.

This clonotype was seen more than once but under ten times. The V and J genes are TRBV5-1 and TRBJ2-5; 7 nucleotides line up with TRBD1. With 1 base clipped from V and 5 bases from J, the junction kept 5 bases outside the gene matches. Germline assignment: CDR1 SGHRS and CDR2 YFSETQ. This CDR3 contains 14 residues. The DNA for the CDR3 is TGCGCCAGCAGCTTGCAGGGGGAGTGGGAGACCCAGTACTTC. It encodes CASSLQGEWETQYF.

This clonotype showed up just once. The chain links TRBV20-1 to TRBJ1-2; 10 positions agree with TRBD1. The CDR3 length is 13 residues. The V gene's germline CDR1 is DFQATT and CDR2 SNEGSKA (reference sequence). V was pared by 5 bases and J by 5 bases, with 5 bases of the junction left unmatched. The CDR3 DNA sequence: TGCAGTGCTTGGACAGGGGGAGGGTATGGCTACACCTTC. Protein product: CSAWTGGGYGYTF.

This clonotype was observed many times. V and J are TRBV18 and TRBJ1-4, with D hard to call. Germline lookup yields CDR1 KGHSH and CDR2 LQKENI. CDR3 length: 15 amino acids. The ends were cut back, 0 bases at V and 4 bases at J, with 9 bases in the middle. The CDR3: CASSPPGGDNEKLFF. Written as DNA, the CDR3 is TGTGCCAGCTCACCACCGGGCGGGGATAATGAAAAACTGTTTTTT. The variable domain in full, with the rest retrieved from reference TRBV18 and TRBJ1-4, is NAGVMQNPRHLVRRRGQEARLRCSPMKGHSHVYWYRQLPEEGLKFMVYLQKENIIDESGMPKERFSAEFPKEGPSILRIQQVVRGDSAAYFCASSPPGGDNEKLFFGSGTQLSVL.

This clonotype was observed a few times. CDR3 residues: CSAPRRGGSTDTQYF. CDR3 coding DNA: TGCAGTGCTCCGAGGCGGGGGGGTAGCACAGATACGCAGTATTTT. The rearrangement joins TRBV20-1 to TRBJ2-3, with 9 bases aligning to TRBD2. The CDR3 length is 15 residues. V dropped 5 bases and J dropped 0; count of bases not matched to a gene: 6. CDR1 DFQATT and CDR2 SNEGSKA come from the germline V gene (reference sequence).

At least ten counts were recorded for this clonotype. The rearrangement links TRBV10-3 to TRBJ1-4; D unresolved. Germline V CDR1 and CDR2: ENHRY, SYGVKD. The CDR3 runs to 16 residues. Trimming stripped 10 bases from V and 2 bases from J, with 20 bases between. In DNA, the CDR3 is TGTGCCACGAAGAGGACTGCCCTAGGGACTAATGAAAAACTGTTTTTT. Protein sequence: CATKRTALGTNEKLFF.